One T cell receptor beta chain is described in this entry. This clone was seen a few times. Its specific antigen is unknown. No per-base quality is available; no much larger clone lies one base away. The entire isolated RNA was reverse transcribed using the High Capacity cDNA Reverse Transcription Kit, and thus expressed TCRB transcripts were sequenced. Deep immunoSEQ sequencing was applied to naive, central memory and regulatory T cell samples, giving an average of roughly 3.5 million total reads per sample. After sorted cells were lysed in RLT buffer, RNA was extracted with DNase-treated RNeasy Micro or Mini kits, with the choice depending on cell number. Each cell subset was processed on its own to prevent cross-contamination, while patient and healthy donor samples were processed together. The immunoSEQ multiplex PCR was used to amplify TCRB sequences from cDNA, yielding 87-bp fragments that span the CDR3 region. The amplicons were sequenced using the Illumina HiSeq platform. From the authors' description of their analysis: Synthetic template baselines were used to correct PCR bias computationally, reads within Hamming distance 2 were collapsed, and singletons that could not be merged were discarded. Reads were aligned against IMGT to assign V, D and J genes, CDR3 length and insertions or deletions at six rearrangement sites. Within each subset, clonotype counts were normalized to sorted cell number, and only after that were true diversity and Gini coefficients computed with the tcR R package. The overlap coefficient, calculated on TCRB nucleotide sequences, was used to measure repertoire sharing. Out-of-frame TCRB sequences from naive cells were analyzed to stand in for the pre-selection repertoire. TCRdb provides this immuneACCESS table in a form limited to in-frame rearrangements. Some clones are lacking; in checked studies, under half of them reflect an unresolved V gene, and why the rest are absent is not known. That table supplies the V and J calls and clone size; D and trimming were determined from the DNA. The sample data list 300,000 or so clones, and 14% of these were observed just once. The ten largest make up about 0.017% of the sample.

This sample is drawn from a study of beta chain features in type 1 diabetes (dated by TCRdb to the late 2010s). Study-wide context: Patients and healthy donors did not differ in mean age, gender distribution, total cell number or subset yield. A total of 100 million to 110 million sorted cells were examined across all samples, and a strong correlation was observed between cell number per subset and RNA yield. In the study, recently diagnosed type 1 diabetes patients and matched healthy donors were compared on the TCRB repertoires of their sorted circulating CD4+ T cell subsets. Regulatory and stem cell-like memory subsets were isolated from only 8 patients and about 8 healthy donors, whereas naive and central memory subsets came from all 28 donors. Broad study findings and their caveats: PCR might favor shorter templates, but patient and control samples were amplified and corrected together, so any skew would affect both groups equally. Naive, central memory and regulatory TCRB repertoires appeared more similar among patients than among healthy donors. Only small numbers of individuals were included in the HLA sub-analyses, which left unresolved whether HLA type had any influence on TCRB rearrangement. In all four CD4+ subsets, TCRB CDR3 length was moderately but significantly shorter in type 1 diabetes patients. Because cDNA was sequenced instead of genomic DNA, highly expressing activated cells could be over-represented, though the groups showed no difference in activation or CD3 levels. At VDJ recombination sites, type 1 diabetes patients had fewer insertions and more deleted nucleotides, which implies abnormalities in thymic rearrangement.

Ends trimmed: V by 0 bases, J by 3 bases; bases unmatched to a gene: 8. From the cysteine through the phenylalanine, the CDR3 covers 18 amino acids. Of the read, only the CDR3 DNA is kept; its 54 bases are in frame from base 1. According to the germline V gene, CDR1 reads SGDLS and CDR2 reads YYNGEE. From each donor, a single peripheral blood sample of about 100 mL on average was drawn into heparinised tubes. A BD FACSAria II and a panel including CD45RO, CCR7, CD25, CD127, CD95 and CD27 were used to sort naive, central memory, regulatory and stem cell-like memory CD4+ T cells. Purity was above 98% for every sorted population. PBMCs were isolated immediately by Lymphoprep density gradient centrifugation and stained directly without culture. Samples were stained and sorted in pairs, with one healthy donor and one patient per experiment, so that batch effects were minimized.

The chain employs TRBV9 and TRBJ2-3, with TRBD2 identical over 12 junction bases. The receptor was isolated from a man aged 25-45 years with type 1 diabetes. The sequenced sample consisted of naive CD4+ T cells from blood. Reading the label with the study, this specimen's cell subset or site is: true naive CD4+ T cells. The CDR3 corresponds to CASSVVPSGRAGTDTQYF. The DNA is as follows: TGTGCCAGCAGCGTAGTTCCTAGCGGGAGGGCCGGGACAGATACGCAGTATTTT.